This is a list of T cell receptor beta chains from one sample in a study of blood T cell repertoires in COVID-19. TCRdb keeps only in-frame clones here, not all; method: immunoSEQ multiplex PCR. This sample yields approximately 140,000 clones, of which around 83% are seen a single time; 5.5% to 7.5% belongs to the top ten. The sequencing sample was made of PBMCs or T cells enriched from blood (not recorded which). The origin of the receptors is a woman aged 50 to 60 who had been exposed to COVID-19. CDR3s include the opening cysteine and the closing phenylalanine or tryptophan. Part of the rows lack a size; the others show once, few, many or a class for expanded clones.

CDR3 length | clone size | J gene | V gene | CDR3 protein
14 | few | TRBJ1-5 | TRBV12-5 | CASASEGANQPQHF
13 | . | TRBJ1-1 | TRBV12-3/TRBV12-4 | CASRLTRNTEAFF
16 | . | TRBJ2-3 | TRBV5-5 | CASSRGLAGGTDTQYF
15 | . | TRBJ1-2 | TRBV21-1 | CASSKEQGLNYGYTF
14 | . | TRBJ1-1 | TRBV5-6 | CASSPDAGRTEAFF
11 | . | TRBJ1-2 | TRBV2 | CASRRTVGYTF
18 | . | TRBJ2-6 | TRBV3-1/TRBV3-2 | CASSQAAAGAYGANVLTF
15 | . | TRBJ2-4 | TRBV6-2/TRBV6-3 | CASSYSSDSGNIQYF
15 | . | TRBJ2-7 | TRBV4-3 | CASSQVLTPSYEQYF
17 | . | TRBJ2-6 | TRBV27 | CASSLMGQFSGANVLTF
15 | . | TRBJ2-4 | TRBV6-5 | CASSYVGEGHNIQYF
12 | . | TRBJ1-1 | TRBV6-5 | CASSYSWGEAFF
12 | . | TRBJ1-2 | TRBV25-1 | CASSGTVYGYTF
18 | . | TRBJ1-4 | TRBV18 | CASSPLAGRAATNEKLFF
15 | . | TRBJ1-4 | TRBV5-1 | CASSTGQGTNEKLFF
15 | . | TRBJ1-1 | TRBV11-3 | CASSPSGQLNTEAFF
18 | . | TRBJ1-1 | TRBV3-1/TRBV3-2 | CASSPFAPTGISNTEAFF
12 | . | TRBJ2-3 | TRBV27 | CASVSGGDTQYF
13 | . | TRBJ2-1 | TRBV5-1 | CASSLGQGNEQFF
16 | . | TRBJ1-2 | TRBV7-9 | CASSPYTLSTSYGYTF
17 | . | TRBJ2-2 | TRBV9 | CASSPFPPGQGTGELFF
13 | . | TRBJ1-1 | TRBV5-1 | CASSLNFGTEAFF
13 | . | TRBJ1-5 | TRBV6-2/TRBV6-3 | CASSLLRGQPQHF